This T cell receptor beta chain was sequenced for a study of CD8+ T cells in alopecia areata. Lesional scalp punch biopsies and peripheral blood were collected from alopecia areata patients. T lymphocytes (CD4+ and CD8+) were sorted from PBMCs. Study-level points and caveats: Mice showed TCR sharing more clearly than patients did, possibly owing to HLA. It was lesional scalp, especially alopecia totalis/universalis, that showed higher clonality than normal scalp.

The germline CDR1 and CDR2 sequences are SGHDT and YYEEEE. Trimming shortened V by 5 bases and J by 6 bases, and 18 bases separated the two germline ends. The length of the CDR3 is 16 residues. To note about this clone: Its antigen is undetermined.

The authors extracted RNA and reverse transcribed it into cDNA as the sequencing template. Generated by immunoSEQ multiplex PCR, the TCRdb table keeps only in-frame clones and is missing some. Of 65,000 to 70,000 clones in the sample, 60% were seen once. This clonotype originated in a human donor with alopecia areata. The material was CD8+ T cells sorted from blood, obtained at week 0. The chain is built from TRBV5-6 and TRBJ1-6, with D tentatively TRBD1 (6 bases). CDR3 loop: CASSLNPDSFNSPLHF. CDR3 nucleotides: TGTGCCAGCAGTTTAAACCCGGACAGTTTTAATTCACCCCTCCACTTT.